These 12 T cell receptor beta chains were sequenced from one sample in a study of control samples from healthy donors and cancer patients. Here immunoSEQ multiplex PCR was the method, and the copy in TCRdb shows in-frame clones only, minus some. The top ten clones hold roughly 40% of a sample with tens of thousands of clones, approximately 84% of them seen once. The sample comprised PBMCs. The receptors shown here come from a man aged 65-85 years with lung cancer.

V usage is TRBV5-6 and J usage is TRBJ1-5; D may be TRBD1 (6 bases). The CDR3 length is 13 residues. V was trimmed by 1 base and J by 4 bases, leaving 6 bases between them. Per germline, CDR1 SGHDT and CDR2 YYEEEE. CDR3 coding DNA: TGTGCCAGCAGCTTGCAGGGGAATCAGCCCCAGCATTTT. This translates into CASSLQGNQPQHF.

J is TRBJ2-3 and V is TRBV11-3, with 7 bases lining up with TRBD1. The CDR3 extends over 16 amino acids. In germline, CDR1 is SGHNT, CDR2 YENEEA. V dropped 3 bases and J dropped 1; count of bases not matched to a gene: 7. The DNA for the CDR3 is TGTGCCAGCAGCTTGAAACAGGGGATCGGCACAGATACGCAGTATTTT. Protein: CASSLKQGIGTDTQYF.

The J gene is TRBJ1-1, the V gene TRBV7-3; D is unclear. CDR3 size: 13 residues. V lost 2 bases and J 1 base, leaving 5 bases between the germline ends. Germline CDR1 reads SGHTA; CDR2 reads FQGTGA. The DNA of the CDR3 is TGTGCCAGCAGCTTAGGGGAGAACACTGAAGCTTTCTTT. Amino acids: CASSLGENTEAFF.

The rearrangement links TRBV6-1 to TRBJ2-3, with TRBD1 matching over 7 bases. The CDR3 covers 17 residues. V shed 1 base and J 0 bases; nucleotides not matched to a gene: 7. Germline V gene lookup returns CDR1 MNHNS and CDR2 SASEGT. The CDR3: CASSEEGGPLSTDTQYF. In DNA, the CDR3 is TGTGCCAGCAGTGAAGAAGGGGGCCCACTAAGCACAGATACGCAGTATTTT.

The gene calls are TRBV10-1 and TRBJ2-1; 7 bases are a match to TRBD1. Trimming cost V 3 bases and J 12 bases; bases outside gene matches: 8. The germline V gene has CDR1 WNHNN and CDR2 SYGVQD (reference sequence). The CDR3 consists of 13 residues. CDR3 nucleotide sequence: TGCGCCAGCAGTGATACGACAGGGTCGCGGCAGTTCTTC. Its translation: CASSDTTGSRQFF.

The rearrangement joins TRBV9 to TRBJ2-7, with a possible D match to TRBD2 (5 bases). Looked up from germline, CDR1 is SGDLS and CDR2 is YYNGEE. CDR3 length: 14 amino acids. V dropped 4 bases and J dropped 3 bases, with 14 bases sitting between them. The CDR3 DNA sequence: TGTGCCAGCAGCAAACCGGGGAAGGGCTACGAGCAGTACTTC. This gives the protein CASSKPGKGYEQYF. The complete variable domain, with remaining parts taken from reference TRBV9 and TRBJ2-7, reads DSGVTQTPKHLITATGQRVTLRCSPRSGDLSVYWYQQSLDQGLQFLIQYYNGEERAKGNILERFSAQQFPDLHSELNLSSLELGDSALYFCASSKPGKGYEQYFGPGTRLTVT.

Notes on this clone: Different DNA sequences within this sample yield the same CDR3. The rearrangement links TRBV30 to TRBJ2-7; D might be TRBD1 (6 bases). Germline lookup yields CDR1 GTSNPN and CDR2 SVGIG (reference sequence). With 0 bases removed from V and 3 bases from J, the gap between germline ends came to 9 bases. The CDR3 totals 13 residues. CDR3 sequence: CAWSVQGGYEQYF. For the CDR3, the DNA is TGTGCCTGGAGTGTACAAGGGGGCTACGAGCAGTACTTC. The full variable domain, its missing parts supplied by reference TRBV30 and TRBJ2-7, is SQTIHQWPATLVQPVGSPLSLECTVEGTSNPNLYWYRQAAGRGLQLLFYSVGIGQISSEVPQNLSASRPQDRQFILSSKKLLLSDSGFYLCAWSVQGGYEQYFGPGTRLTVT.

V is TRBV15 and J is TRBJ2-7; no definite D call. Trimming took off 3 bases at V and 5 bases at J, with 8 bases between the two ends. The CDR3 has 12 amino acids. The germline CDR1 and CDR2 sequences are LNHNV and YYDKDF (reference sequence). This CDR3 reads CATSRDNHEQYF. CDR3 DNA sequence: TGTGCCACCAGCAGGGATAACCACGAGCAGTACTTC.

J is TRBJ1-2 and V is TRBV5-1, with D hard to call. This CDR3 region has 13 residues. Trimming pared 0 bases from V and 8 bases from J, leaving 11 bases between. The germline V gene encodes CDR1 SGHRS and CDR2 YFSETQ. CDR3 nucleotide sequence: TGCGCCAGCAGCTTGGGTGCTCTCGGGGGCTACACCTTC. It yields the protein CASSLGALGGYTF. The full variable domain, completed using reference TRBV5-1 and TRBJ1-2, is KAGVTQTPRYLIKTRGQQVTLSCSPISGHRSVSWYQQTPGQGLQFLFEYFSETQRNKGNFPGRFSGRQFSNSRSEMNVSTLELGDSALYLCASSLGALGGYTFGSGTRLTVV.

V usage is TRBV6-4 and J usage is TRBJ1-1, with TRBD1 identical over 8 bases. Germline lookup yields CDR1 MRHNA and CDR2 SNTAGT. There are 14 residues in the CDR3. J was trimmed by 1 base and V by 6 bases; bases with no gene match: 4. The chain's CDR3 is CASRTGTGNTEAFF. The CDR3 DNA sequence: TGTGCCAGCAGGACCGGGACAGGGAACACTGAAGCTTTCTTT.

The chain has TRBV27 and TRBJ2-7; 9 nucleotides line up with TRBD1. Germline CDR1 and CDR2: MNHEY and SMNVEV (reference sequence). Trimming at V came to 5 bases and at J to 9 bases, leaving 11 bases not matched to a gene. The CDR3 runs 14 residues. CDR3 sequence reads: CASSLRQGVFGQYF. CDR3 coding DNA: TGTGCCAGCAGTCTAAGACAGGGGGTTTTTGGGCAGTACTTC.

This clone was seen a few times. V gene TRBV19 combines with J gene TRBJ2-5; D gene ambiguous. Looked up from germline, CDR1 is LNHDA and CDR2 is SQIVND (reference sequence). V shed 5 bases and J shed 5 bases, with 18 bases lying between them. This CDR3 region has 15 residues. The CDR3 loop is CASSPPGPAAETQYF. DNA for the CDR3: TGTGCCAGTAGTCCACCGGGCCCTGCGGCGGAGACCCAGTACTTC.